This T cell receptor beta chain is drawn from a study of cytomegalovirus exposure and HLA in healthy donors. Points from the study as a whole: The tendency of first-cohort TCR clusters to co-occur in the 130 or so validation repertoires was identified by a subsequent analysis.

V was shortened by 2 bases and J by 4 bases, with 8 bases between the two germline ends. CDR3 length equals 13 residues. The germline gives CDR1 MDHEN, CDR2 SYDVKM. Using immunoSEQ multiplex PCR, the repertoire was profiled, and TCRdb retains in-frame clones only, with some absent. The sample lists 50,000 to 65,000 clones; over 90% were seen once. The table lists this clone with a count of one. Its specificity is not known. This receptor was identified in a woman in her late teens or twenties in good health and CMV-seropositive. Source material: PBMCs. This chain links TRBV28 with TRBJ1-1; possible D gene TRBD1, 5 bases. The CDR3 nucleotides are TGTGCCAGCAGTTTAGACAGCTTCACTGAAGCTTTCTTT. It codes for CASSLDSFTEAFF.